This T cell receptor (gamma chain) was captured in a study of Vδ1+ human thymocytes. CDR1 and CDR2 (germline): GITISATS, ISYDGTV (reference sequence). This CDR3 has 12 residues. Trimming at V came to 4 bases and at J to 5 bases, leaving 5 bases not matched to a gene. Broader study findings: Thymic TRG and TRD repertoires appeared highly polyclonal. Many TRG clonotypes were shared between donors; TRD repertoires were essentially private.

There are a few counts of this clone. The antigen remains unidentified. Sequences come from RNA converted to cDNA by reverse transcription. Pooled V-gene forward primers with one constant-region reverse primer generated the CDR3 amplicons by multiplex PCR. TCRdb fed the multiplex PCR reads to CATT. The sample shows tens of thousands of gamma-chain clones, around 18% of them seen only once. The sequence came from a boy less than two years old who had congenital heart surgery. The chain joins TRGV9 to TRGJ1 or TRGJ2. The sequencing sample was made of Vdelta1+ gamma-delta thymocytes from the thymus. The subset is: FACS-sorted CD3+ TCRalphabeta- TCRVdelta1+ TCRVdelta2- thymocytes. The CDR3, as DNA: TGTGCCTTGTGGGATAGCAATTATAAGAAACTCTTT. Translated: CALWDSNYKKLF.